This TCR beta chain was documented in a study of post-analysis software for immune sequencing data. About the study: Relapsing-remitting, secondary progressive and progressive-relapsing courses of multiple sclerosis were included. Study-level findings and limits: When patients were compared with controls, about five TRBV segments were more frequent, TRBV5-6, TRBV5-1 and TRBV20-1 among them.

A word on this clonotype: Its specificity is unknown.

Unique molecular identifiers had been added to the TCR beta cDNA libraries. TCRdb re-derived calls from the PCR reads in MiXCR, one entry per CDR3 protein. The sample yields roughly 600,000 distinct CDR3 sequences, roughly two fifths seen once. This CDR3 contains 16 residues. Trimming took off 10 bases at V and 6 bases at J, with 28 bases between the two ends. Germline V lookup: CDR1 MDHEN, CDR2 SYDVKM. Material: blood. The receptor was derived from a girl between 5 and 17 years old with multiple sclerosis. The chain couples TRBV28 to TRBJ2-7; tentative D call: TRBD1 (5 bases). The CDR3 region has the DNA TGTGCCATCCAACGGTCGTCTAGTGGGGCCTTAAGCGAGCAGTACTTC. Protein product: CAIQRSSSGALSEQYF.